What follows describes a single T cell receptor beta chain. The data were taken from a study of response to subunit inactivated influenza vaccine. TCRdb re-derived calls from the RT-PCR reads in MiXCR, one entry per CDR3 protein. This sample carries about 780,000 distinct CDR3 sequences, about 18% of them seen once, and the ten largest clones take roughly a tenth. Germline CDR1 is DFQATT and CDR2 is SNEGSKA (reference sequence). This CDR3 has 15 residues. With 1 base removed from V and 5 bases from J, the gap between germline ends came to 18 bases. The sample here was PBMCs from blood, taken roughly 5 days after vaccination. The clonotype originates from a man in his forties or fifties who received an inactivated influenza vaccine. The V gene is TRBV20-1, the J gene TRBJ2-7; maybe TRBD1 (5 bases). CDR3 amino acids: CSARGPSGSVHEQYF. CDR3 DNA sequence: TGCAGTGCTAGAGGGCCCTCAGGGTCTGTCCACGAGCAGTACTTC.